The 20 T cell receptor beta chains reported below all come from one sample, sequenced in a study of T cells expressing NK-cell markers (dated by TCRdb to the early 2020s). Libraries were made using 5' RACE. Sequenced using an Illumina HiSeq 2000. The reads went through TCRdb reprocessing, and each CDR3 protein sequence gets one entry with no DNA. This specimen's table enumerates 150,000 to 200,000 distinct CDR3 sequences. In total, the top ten clones hold approximately 18% of the sample. The material sequenced was blood T cells: a sorted CD56 or NKG2C T cell subset, CD4+ or CD8+ T cells, or bulk PBMC T cells (not recorded which). Receptors originate from a woman between 18 and 70 years old in good health.

The genes are TRBV4-2 and TRBJ2-7. The CDR3 has 15 residues. Germline CDR1 is LGHNA and CDR2 is YNFKEQ. The CDR3 loop is CASSQDRSISYEQYF.

The chain employs TRBV5-4 and TRBJ2-5; TCRdb designates TRBD1, a call that cannot be tested without DNA. Germline-derived CDR1 and CDR2 are SGHNT and YYREEE (reference sequence). CDR3 size: 15 residues. CDR3 amino acids: CASSYGTSSGETQYF.

This chain connects TRBV2 to TRBJ2-5. This CDR3 has 14 amino acids. Germline V gene data show CDR1 as SNHLY and CDR2 as FYNNEI. CDR3 sequence reads: CASSSTIPRETQYF.

The chain uses TRBV2 and TRBJ1-2; TCRdb's assignment of TRBD1 cannot be checked, as there is no DNA. CDR3 length: 12 amino acids. CDR1 is SNHLY and CDR2 is FYNNEI in the germline V gene. The CDR3: CASRGTGVGYTF.

This chain links TRBV5-1 with TRBJ2-1; with no DNA, the TCRdb D assignment of TRBD1 cannot be verified. Germline CDR1 reads SGHRS; CDR2 reads YFSETQ. The CDR3 is 15 residues long. This chain's CDR3 is CASSLGGQGYNEQFF.

This chain links TRBV5-1 with TRBJ2-1; TCRdb lists TRBD1, though no DNA is available to test this call. The germline V gene encodes CDR1 SGHRS and CDR2 YFSETQ. This CDR3 spans 16 amino acids. This chain's CDR3 is CASSLGRDRFYNEQFF.

The chain combines TRBV7-3 with TRBJ2-1; TCRdb's D call of TRBD2 is untestable without DNA. CDR1 is SGHTA and CDR2 is FQGTGA in the germline V gene. CDR3 length: 20 residues. CDR3: CASSLGRRTSGSISYNEQFF.

The gene calls are TRBV24-1 and TRBJ1-5. In germline, CDR1 is KGHDR, CDR2 SFDVKD. This CDR3 is 13 amino acids long. CDR3 loop: CATSGAGEQPQHF.

The chain combines TRBV10-3 with TRBJ2-5. The CDR3 loop spans 16 amino acids. Germline V gene data show CDR1 as ENHRY and CDR2 as SYGVKD. This chain's CDR3 is CAISELQAKLQETQYF.

This sequence joins TRBV18 and TRBJ2-4; TCRdb names TRBD1, which stays unverified in the absence of DNA. Germline V CDR1 and CDR2: KGHSH, LQKENI. This CDR3 has 15 residues. CDR3 loop: CASSPGTVSQNIQYF. The variable domain in full, with the rest retrieved from reference TRBV18 and TRBJ2-4, is NAGVMQNPRHLVRRRGQEARLRCSPMKGHSHVYWYRQLPEEGLKFMVYLQKENIIDESGMPKERFSAEFPKEGPSILRIQQVVRGDSAAYFCASSPGTVSQNIQYFGAGTRLSVL.

The chain is built from TRBV20-1 and TRBJ1-2; the D gene TCRdb calls, TRBD1, cannot be checked with no DNA. The CDR3 contains 16 residues. Looked up from germline, CDR1 is DFQATT and CDR2 is SNEGSKA (reference sequence). CDR3 protein: CSARDRRQGYYYGYTF.

The rearrangement joins TRBV6-1 to TRBJ1-1; TCRdb reports TRBD1, a call that lacks DNA to check it against. This CDR3 comprises 14 residues. Germline V gene lookup returns CDR1 MNHNS and CDR2 SASEGT. CDR3 region: CATRWGPKNTEAFF.

The chain links TRBV20-1 to TRBJ2-5; TCRdb's D call, TRBD2, is unchecked because there is no DNA. CDR1 is DFQATT and CDR2 is SNEGSKA in the germline V gene (reference sequence). This CDR3 spans 15 amino acids. CDR3 protein: CSAQGLAENQETQYF.

This chain links TRBV29-1 with TRBJ2-5; lacking DNA, the TRBD1 call made by TCRdb goes unchecked. Looked up from germline, CDR1 is SQVTM and CDR2 is ANQGSEA. CDR3 length equals 13 residues. Here the CDR3 reads CSVYTGGQETQYF.

The chain couples TRBV5-1 to TRBJ2-7; checking the TCRdb D call of TRBD1 is not possible without DNA. Looked up from germline, CDR1 is SGHRS and CDR2 is YFSETQ. The CDR3 consists of 16 residues. The CDR3 sequence is CASSLAPGAGVYEQYF.

J is TRBJ1-3 and V is TRBV7-2. The germline gives CDR1 SGHTA, CDR2 FQGNSA. This CDR3 has 16 amino acids. This CDR3 reads CASSSPPTPSGNTIYF.

This chain joins TRBV29-1 and TRBJ1-2. The germline V gene encodes CDR1 SQVTM and CDR2 ANQGSEA. The CDR3 extends over 12 amino acids. CDR3 loop: CSVGTASYGYTF. The whole variable domain, filled in from reference TRBV29-1 and TRBJ1-2, reads SAVISQKPSRDICQRGTSLTIQCQVDSQVTMMFWYRQQPGQSLTLIATANQGSEATYESGFVIDKFPISRPNLTFSTLTVSNMSPEDSSIYLCSVGTASYGYTFGSGTRLTVV.

The CDR3 sequence: CSVVKGNTEAFF. The chain employs TRBV20-1 and TRBJ1-1. CDR3 length equals 12 residues. Looked up from germline, CDR1 is DFQATT and CDR2 is SNEGSKA (reference sequence).

The rearrangement joins TRBV2 to TRBJ1-5; the D call from TCRdb, TRBD1, cannot be confirmed without DNA. This CDR3 is 15 amino acids long. Germline loops: CDR1 SNHLY, CDR2 FYNNEI. CDR3 sequence: CASNWDRDSNQPQHF.

The J gene is TRBJ1-2, the V gene TRBV29-1; as DNA is missing, the TRBD1 call by TCRdb cannot be tested. Germline-derived CDR1 and CDR2 are SQVTM and ANQGSEA. The CDR3 spans 12 residues. CDR3 region: CSVGDSNYGYTF. The variable domain in full, with the rest retrieved from reference TRBV29-1 and TRBJ1-2, is SAVISQKPSRDICQRGTSLTIQCQVDSQVTMMFWYRQQPGQSLTLIATANQGSEATYESGFVIDKFPISRPNLTFSTLTVSNMSPEDSSIYLCSVGDSNYGYTFGSGTRLTVV.